This T cell receptor beta chain was recorded in a study of memory CD4+ T cells and cytomegalovirus serostatus. Study outcomes and limitations: The CMV-associated TCR signature appears largely within the CD4+ memory repertoire. CD4+ memory repertoires contained about two fifths of the roughly 160 reported CMV TCRbeta sequences.

Repertoires were generated with immunoSEQ multiplex PCR, while TCRdb's copy carries only in-frame clones and drops some. This repertoire shows 80,000 or so clones, roughly three quarters found once; its top ten account for around 2.6%. There are a few counts of this clone. The antigen remains unidentified. Trimming removed 1 base at V and 1 base at J, with 8 bases between. This CDR3 contains 15 residues. CDR1 is SNHLY and CDR2 is FYNNEI in the germline V gene. Single viable CD3+CD4+CD8-CD45RO+ cells were sorted as the memory CD4+ T cells. Input material: memory CD4+ T cells from blood. The sequence came from an adult in good health and CMV-seropositive. The rearrangement links TRBV2 to TRBJ1-3; D gene uncertain. CDR3 protein: CASSEERVSGNTIYF. CDR3 in DNA: TGTGCCAGCAGTGAAGAAAGGGTTTCTGGAAACACCATATATTTT.